Here is one TCR beta chain with its context. In the original workflow: Amplifying reference gene primers gave estimates of nucleated cell counts. Method: immunoSEQ multiplex PCR; TCRdb's copy keeps in-frame clones and lacks some. The V and J calls and clone size were taken over from that table, and D and trimming were inferred from the DNA. The sample holds approximately 61,000 clones, 88% seen once. The data are from a study of blood T cell repertoires in COVID-19. Study as a whole: Acute and convalescent COVID-19 samples came from the United States, Italy and Spain. T cells, B-cell-depleted T cells, or PBMCs supplied cDNA or gDNA.

This CDR3 has 15 amino acids. The germline CDR1 and CDR2 sequences are SGHAT and FQNNGV. Between the trimmed V and J ends, which lost 0 bases and 5 bases, there was a span of 13 bases. The specimen sequenced was peripheral blood. J is TRBJ1-2 and V is TRBV11-2; D is unresolved. The sequence was obtained from a woman older than 75 with active COVID-19. In DNA, the CDR3 is TGTGCCAGCAGCTTAGATCGCTTGCCCGGGTATGGCTACACCTTC. Translated: CASSLDRLPGYGYTF. Looking up the rest from reference TRBV11-2 and TRBJ1-2 gives the full variable domain: EAGVAQSPRYKIIEKRQSVAFWCNPISGHATLYWYQQILGQGPKLLIQFQNNGVVDDSQLPKDRFSAERLKGVDSTLKIQPAKLEDSAVYLCASSLDRLPGYGYTFGSGTRLTVV.